Listed here are 7 T cell receptor beta chains from one sample, sequenced in a study of cytotoxic CD8 clonotypes in ibrutinib-treated CLL. Produced via immunoSEQ multiplex PCR; TCRdb's table is partial and in-frame only. The table lists 55,000 to 85,000 clones, approximately 90% of them singletons. This specimen consisted of PBMCs, obtained after 12 months of ibrutinib treatment. The receptors here all came from a human donor with chronic lymphocytic leukemia.

This clone was recorded only once. The genes are TRBV7-7 and TRBJ2-1; D call uncertain. The CDR3 runs to 13 residues. Per the germline V gene, CDR1 is SSHAT and CDR2 is FNYEAQ (reference sequence). CDR3 coding DNA: TGTGCTAGGCGGAACCGGTCCTACAATGAGCAGTTCTTC. This translates into CARRNRSYNEQFF.

This chain joins TRBV6-1 and TRBJ1-2; 8 positions match TRBD1. Germline V lookup: CDR1 MNHNS, CDR2 SASEGT. Germline trimming cut 4 bases from V and 4 bases from J; bases unmatched to any gene: 8. The CDR3 is 15 residues long. The DNA for the CDR3 is TGTGCCAGCAGTGGTGGACAGGGTAACCTCTATGGCTACACCTTC. Protein sequence: CASSGGQGNLYGYTF.

In DNA form, the CDR3 reads TGTGCCAGCAGCTCATACAGGGGTTCAGTTGCGAGCACTGAAGCTTTCTTT. This gives the protein CASSSYRGSVASTEAFF. The rearrangement joins TRBV11-3 to TRBJ1-1; 7 bases fit TRBD1. Germline loops: CDR1 SGHNT, CDR2 YENEEA. Losses at the gene ends were 4 bases for V and 4 bases for J; bases not matched to a gene: 15. This CDR3 region has 17 residues.

The chain combines TRBV19 with TRBJ1-1, with TRBD1 matching 9 bases. The junction had 2 bases not matched to a gene; V was cut back by 6 bases and J by 0 bases. This CDR3 has 14 amino acids. Germline CDR1 and CDR2: LNHDA and SQIVND (reference sequence). The CDR3 sequence: CASSRQGVNTEAFF. The CDR3 DNA is TGTGCCAGTAGCAGACAGGGGGTGAACACTGAAGCTTTCTTT.

The chain is built from TRBV7-8 and TRBJ2-1; D gene unclear. V was trimmed by 0 bases and J by 0 bases, leaving 6 bases between them. Germline V lookup: CDR1 SGHVS, CDR2 FQNEAQ. The CDR3 has 15 amino acids. CDR3: CASSLAEHSYNEQFF. The CDR3 DNA reads as TGTGCCAGCAGCTTAGCGGAACACTCCTACAATGAGCAGTTCTTC.

The chain recombines TRBV10-2 with TRBJ2-2, with 14 bases lining up with TRBD2. This CDR3 has 18 residues. Germline V gene sequence: CDR1 WSHSY, CDR2 SAAADI. V shed 6 bases and J 6 bases; nucleotides not matched to a gene: 12. The CDR3 DNA sequence: TGCGCCAGCAGCCAATCCGGGACTAGCGGGAGTATTCCCGGGGAGCTGTTTTTT. This translates into CASSQSGTSGSIPGELFF.

V gene TRBV4-3 combines with J gene TRBJ1-2; tentatively, D is TRBD1 (6 bases). The CDR3 runs to 16 residues. V shed 4 bases and J shed 4 bases, with 19 bases lying between them. Germline assignment: CDR1 LGHNA and CDR2 YSLEER. CDR3 nucleotide sequence: TGCGCCAGCAGCCCCCGACGTTCACAGGGTCCCTATGGCTACACCTTC. It translates to CASSPRRSQGPYGYTF.